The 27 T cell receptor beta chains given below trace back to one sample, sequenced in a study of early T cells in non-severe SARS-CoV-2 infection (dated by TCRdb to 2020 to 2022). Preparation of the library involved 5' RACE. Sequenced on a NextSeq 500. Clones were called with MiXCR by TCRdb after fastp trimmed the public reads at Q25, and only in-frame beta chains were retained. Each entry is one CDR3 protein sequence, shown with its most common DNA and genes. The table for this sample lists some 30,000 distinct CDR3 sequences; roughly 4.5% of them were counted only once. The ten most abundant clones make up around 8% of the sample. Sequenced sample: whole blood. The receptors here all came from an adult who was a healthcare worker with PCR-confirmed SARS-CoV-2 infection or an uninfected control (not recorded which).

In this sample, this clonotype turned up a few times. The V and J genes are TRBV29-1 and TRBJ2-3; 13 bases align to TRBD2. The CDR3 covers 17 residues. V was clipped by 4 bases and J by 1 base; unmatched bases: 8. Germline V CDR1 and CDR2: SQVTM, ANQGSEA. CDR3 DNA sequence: TGCAGCGTTGTCCCCCGGACTAGCGGGGGAGGCACAGATACGCAGTATTTT. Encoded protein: CSVVPRTSGGGTDTQYF.

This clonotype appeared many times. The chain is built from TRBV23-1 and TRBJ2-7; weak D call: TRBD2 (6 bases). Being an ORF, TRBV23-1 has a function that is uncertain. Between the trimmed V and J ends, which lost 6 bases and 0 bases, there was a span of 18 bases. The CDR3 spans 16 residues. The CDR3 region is CASSQTDGRRSYEQYF. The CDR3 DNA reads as TGCGCCAGCAGCCAAACCGACGGGAGACGCTCCTACGAGCAGTACTTC.

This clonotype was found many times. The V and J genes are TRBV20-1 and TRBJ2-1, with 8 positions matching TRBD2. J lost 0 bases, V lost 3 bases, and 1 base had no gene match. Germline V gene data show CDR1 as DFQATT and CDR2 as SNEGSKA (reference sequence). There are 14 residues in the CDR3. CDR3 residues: CSARGTSSYNEQFF. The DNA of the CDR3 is TGCAGTGCTAGGGGGACTAGCTCCTACAATGAGCAGTTCTTC.

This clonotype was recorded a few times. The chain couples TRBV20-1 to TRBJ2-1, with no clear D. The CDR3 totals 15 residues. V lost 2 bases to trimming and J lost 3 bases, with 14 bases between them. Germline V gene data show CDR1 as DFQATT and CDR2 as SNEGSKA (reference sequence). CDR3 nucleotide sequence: TGCAGTGCTAGACCTCGGACCGGGCACTACAATGAGCAGTTCTTC. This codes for CSARPRTGHYNEQFF.

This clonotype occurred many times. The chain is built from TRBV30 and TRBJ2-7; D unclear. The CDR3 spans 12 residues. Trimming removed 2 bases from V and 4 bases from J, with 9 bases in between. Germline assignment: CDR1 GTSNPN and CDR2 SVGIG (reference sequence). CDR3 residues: CAWSLKGYEQYF. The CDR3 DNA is TGTGCCTGGAGTCTCAAGGGATACGAGCAGTACTTC. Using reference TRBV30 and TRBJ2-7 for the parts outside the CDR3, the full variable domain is SQTIHQWPATLVQPVGSPLSLECTVEGTSNPNLYWYRQAAGRGLQLLFYSVGIGQISSEVPQNLSASRPQDRQFILSSKKLLLSDSGFYLCAWSLKGYEQYFGPGTRLTVT.

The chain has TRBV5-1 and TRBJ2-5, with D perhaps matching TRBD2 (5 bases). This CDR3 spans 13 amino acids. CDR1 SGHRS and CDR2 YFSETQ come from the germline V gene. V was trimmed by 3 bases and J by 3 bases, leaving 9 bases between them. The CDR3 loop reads CASSSQEEETQYF. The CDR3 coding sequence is TGCGCCAGCAGCTCGCAGGAGGAAGAGACCCAGTACTTC.

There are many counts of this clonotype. CDR3 in DNA: TGTGCCAGCACCAGGGTCCGATCCGATGAGCAGTTCTTC. Protein product: CASTRVRSDEQFF. J is TRBJ2-1 and V is TRBV6-1; D might be TRBD1 (5 bases). CDR1 MNHNS and CDR2 SASEGT come from the germline V gene. The CDR3 sequence is 13 residues long. Trimming removed 7 bases from V and 8 bases from J, with 15 bases in between.

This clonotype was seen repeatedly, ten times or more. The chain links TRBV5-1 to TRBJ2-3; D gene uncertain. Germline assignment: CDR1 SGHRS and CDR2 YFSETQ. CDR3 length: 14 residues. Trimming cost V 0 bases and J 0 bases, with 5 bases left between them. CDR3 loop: CASSLVFSTDTQYF. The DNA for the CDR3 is TGCGCCAGCAGCTTGGTTTTCAGCACAGATACGCAGTATTTT.

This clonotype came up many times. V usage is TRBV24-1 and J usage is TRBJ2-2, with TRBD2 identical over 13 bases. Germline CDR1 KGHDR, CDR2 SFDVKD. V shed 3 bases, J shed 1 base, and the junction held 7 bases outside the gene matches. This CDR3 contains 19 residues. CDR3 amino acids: CATSDPRLAGGQNTGELFF. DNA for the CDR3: TGTGCCACCAGTGATCCTCGACTAGCGGGGGGCCAGAACACCGGGGAGCTGTTTTTT.

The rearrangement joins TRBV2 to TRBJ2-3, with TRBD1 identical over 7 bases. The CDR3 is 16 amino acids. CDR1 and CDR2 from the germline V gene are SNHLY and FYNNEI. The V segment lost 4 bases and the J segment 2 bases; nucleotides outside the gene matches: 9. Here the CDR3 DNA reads TGTGCCAGCAGTGGACGAACAGGGGACACCACAGATACGCAGTATTTT. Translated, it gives CASSGRTGDTTDTQYF.

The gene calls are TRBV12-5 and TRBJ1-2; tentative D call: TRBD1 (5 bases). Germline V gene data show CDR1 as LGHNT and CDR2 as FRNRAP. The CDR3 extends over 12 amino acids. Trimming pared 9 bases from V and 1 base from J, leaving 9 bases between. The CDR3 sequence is CASGHFNYGYTF. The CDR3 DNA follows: TGTGCTAGCGGACATTTTAACTATGGCTACACCTTC.

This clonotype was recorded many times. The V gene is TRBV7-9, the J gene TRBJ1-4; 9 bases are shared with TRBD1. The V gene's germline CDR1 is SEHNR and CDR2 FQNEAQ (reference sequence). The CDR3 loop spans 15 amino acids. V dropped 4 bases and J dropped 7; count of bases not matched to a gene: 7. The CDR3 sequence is CASSSWTGEGEKLFF. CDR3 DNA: TGTGCCAGCAGCTCCTGGACAGGGGAGGGTGAAAAACTGTTTTTT.

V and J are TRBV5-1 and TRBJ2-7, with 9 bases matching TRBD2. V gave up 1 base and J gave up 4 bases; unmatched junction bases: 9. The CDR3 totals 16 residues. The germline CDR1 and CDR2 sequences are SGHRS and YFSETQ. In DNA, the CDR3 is TGCGCCAGCAGCTTGCCCATAGCGGGGGACCGGTACGAGCAGTACTTC. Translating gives CASSLPIAGDRYEQYF.

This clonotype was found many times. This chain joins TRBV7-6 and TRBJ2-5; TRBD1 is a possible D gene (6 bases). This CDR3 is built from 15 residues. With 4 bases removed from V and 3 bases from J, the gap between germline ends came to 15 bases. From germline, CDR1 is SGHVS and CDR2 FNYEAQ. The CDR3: CASSSRRQVKETQYF. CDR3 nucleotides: TGTGCCAGCAGCTCGCGTCGACAGGTGAAAGAGACCCAGTACTTC.

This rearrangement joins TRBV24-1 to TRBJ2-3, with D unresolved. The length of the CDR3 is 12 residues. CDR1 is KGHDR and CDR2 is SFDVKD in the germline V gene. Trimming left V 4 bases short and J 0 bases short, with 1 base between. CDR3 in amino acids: CATSDSTDTQYF. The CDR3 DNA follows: TGTGCCACCAGTGACAGCACAGATACGCAGTATTTT.

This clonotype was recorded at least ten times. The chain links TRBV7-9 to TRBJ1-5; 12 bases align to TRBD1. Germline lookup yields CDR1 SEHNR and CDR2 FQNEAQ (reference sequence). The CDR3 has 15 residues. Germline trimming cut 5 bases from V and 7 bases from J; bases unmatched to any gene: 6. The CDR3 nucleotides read TGTGCCAGCAGCATGGGACAGGGGGCTGTCCAGCCCCAGCATTTT. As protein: CASSMGQGAVQPQHF. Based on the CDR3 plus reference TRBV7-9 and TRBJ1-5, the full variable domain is DTGVSQNPRHKITKRGQNVTFRCDPISEHNRLYWYRQTLGQGPEFLTYFQNEAQLEKSRLLSDRFSAERPKGSFSTLEIQRTEQGDSAMYLCASSMGQGAVQPQHFGDGTRLSIL.

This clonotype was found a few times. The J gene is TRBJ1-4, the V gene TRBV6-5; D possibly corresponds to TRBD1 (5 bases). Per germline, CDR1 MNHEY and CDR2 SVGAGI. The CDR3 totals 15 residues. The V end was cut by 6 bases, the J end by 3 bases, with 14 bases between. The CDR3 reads CASRPDRHPNEKLFF. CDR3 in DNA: TGTGCCAGCAGACCAGACAGACATCCTAATGAAAAACTGTTTTTT.

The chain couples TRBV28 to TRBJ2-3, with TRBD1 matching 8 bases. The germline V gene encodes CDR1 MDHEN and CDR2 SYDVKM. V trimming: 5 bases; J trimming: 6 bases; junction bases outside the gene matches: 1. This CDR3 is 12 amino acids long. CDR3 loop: CASSTGGDTQYF. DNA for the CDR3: TGTGCCAGCAGTACAGGGGGGGATACGCAGTATTTT.

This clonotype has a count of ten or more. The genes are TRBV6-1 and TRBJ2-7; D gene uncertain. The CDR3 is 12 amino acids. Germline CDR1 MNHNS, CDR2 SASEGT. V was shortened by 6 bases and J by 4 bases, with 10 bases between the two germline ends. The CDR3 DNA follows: TGTGCCAGCAGGGGCAGCCGATACGAGCAGTACTTC. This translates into CASRGSRYEQYF.

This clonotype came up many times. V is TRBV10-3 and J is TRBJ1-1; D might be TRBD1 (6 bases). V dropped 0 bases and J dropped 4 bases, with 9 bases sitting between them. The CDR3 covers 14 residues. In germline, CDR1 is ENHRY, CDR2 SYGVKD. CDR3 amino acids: CAISESARGTEAFF. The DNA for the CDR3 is TGTGCCATCAGTGAGTCGGCCAGGGGCACTGAAGCTTTCTTT.

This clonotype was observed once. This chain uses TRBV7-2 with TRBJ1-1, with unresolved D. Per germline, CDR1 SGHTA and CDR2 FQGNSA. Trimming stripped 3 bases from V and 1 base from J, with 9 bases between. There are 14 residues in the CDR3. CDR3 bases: TGTGCCAGCAGCTTTAGGACGGGGAACACTGAAGCTTTCTTT. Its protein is CASSFRTGNTEAFF.

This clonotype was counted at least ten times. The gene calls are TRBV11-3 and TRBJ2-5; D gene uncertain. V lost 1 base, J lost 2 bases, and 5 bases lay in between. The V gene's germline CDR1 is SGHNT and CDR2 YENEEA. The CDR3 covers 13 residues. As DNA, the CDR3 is TGTGCCAGCAGCTTAGGATTGCAAGAGACCCAGTACTTC. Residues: CASSLGLQETQYF.

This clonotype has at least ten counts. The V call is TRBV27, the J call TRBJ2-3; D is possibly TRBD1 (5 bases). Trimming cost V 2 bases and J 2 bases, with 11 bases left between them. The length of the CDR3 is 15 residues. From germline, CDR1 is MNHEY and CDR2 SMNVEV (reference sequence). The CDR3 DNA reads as TGTGCCAGCAGTTTAGAAGGGGTCACCACAGATACGCAGTATTTT. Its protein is CASSLEGVTTDTQYF.

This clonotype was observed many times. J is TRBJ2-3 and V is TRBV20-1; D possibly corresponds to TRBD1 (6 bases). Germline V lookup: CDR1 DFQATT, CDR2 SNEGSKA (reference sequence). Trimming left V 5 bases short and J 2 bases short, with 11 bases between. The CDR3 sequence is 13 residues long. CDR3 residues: CSAADRSTDTQYF. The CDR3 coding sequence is TGCAGTGCTGCAGACAGGTCCACAGATACGCAGTATTTT.

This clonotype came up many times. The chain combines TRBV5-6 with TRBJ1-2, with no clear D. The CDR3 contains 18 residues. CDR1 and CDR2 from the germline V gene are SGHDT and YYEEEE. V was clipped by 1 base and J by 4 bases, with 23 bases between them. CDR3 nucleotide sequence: TGTGCCAGCAGCTTGAAGCGGAAAATGCCTAAAATCAGCTATGGCTACACCTTC. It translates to CASSLKRKMPKISYGYTF.

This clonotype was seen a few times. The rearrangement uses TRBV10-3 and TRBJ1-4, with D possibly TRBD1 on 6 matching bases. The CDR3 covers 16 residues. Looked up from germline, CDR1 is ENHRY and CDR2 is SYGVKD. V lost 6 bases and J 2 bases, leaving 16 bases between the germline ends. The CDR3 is CAIRADRPSTNEKLFF. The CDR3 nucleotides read TGTGCCATCAGGGCCGACAGGCCTTCCACTAATGAAAAACTGTTTTTT.

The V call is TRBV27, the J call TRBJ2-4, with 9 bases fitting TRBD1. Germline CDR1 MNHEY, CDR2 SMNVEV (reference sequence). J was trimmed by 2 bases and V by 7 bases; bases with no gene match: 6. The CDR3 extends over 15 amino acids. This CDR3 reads CASNWDRATKNIQYF. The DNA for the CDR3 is TGTGCCAGCAACTGGGACAGGGCCACCAAAAACATTCAGTACTTC.